Detailed here is one TCR beta chain. This sample is drawn from a study of blood T cells in healthy people across ages. Sample-barcoded 5' priming and a J-beta primer mix drove a second PCR of roughly 7 to 11 cycles. Tagging of each cDNA molecule was performed by a template-switch adaptor with 12 random nucleotides. One entry per CDR3 protein results from TCRdb running MiXCR on the 5' RACE reads. The sample records approximately 790,000 distinct CDR3 sequences, around 62% being singletons. This CDR3 spans 13 amino acids. Trimming removed 6 bases from V and 10 bases from J, with 16 bases in between. Germline lookup yields CDR1 SQVTM and CDR2 ANQGSEA.

The sequenced sample consisted of blood. The clonotype was recovered from a man aged 25-40 years in good health. The chain links TRBV29-1 to TRBJ1-6, with TRBD1 as a possible D gene (5 bases). This chain's CDR3 is CSVGTDLGSPLHF. The CDR3 bases are TGCAGCGTGGGGACGGACCTGGGGTCACCCCTCCACTTT.